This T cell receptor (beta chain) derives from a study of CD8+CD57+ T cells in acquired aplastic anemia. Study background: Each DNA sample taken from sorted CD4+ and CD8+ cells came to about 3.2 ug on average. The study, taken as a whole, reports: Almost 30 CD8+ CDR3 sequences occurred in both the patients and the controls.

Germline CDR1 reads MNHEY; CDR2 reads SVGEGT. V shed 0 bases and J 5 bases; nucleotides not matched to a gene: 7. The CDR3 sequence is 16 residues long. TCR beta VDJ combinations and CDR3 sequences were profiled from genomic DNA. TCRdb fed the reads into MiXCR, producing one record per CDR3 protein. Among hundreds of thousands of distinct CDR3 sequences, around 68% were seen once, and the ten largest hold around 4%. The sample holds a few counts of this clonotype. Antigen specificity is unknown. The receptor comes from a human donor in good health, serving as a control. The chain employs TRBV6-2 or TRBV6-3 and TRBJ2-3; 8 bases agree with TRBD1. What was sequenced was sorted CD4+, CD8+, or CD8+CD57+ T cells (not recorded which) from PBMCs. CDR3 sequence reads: CASSYSSGQGLDTQYF. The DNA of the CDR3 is TGTGCCAGCAGTTACTCTTCAGGACAGGGATTAGATACGCAGTATTTT.